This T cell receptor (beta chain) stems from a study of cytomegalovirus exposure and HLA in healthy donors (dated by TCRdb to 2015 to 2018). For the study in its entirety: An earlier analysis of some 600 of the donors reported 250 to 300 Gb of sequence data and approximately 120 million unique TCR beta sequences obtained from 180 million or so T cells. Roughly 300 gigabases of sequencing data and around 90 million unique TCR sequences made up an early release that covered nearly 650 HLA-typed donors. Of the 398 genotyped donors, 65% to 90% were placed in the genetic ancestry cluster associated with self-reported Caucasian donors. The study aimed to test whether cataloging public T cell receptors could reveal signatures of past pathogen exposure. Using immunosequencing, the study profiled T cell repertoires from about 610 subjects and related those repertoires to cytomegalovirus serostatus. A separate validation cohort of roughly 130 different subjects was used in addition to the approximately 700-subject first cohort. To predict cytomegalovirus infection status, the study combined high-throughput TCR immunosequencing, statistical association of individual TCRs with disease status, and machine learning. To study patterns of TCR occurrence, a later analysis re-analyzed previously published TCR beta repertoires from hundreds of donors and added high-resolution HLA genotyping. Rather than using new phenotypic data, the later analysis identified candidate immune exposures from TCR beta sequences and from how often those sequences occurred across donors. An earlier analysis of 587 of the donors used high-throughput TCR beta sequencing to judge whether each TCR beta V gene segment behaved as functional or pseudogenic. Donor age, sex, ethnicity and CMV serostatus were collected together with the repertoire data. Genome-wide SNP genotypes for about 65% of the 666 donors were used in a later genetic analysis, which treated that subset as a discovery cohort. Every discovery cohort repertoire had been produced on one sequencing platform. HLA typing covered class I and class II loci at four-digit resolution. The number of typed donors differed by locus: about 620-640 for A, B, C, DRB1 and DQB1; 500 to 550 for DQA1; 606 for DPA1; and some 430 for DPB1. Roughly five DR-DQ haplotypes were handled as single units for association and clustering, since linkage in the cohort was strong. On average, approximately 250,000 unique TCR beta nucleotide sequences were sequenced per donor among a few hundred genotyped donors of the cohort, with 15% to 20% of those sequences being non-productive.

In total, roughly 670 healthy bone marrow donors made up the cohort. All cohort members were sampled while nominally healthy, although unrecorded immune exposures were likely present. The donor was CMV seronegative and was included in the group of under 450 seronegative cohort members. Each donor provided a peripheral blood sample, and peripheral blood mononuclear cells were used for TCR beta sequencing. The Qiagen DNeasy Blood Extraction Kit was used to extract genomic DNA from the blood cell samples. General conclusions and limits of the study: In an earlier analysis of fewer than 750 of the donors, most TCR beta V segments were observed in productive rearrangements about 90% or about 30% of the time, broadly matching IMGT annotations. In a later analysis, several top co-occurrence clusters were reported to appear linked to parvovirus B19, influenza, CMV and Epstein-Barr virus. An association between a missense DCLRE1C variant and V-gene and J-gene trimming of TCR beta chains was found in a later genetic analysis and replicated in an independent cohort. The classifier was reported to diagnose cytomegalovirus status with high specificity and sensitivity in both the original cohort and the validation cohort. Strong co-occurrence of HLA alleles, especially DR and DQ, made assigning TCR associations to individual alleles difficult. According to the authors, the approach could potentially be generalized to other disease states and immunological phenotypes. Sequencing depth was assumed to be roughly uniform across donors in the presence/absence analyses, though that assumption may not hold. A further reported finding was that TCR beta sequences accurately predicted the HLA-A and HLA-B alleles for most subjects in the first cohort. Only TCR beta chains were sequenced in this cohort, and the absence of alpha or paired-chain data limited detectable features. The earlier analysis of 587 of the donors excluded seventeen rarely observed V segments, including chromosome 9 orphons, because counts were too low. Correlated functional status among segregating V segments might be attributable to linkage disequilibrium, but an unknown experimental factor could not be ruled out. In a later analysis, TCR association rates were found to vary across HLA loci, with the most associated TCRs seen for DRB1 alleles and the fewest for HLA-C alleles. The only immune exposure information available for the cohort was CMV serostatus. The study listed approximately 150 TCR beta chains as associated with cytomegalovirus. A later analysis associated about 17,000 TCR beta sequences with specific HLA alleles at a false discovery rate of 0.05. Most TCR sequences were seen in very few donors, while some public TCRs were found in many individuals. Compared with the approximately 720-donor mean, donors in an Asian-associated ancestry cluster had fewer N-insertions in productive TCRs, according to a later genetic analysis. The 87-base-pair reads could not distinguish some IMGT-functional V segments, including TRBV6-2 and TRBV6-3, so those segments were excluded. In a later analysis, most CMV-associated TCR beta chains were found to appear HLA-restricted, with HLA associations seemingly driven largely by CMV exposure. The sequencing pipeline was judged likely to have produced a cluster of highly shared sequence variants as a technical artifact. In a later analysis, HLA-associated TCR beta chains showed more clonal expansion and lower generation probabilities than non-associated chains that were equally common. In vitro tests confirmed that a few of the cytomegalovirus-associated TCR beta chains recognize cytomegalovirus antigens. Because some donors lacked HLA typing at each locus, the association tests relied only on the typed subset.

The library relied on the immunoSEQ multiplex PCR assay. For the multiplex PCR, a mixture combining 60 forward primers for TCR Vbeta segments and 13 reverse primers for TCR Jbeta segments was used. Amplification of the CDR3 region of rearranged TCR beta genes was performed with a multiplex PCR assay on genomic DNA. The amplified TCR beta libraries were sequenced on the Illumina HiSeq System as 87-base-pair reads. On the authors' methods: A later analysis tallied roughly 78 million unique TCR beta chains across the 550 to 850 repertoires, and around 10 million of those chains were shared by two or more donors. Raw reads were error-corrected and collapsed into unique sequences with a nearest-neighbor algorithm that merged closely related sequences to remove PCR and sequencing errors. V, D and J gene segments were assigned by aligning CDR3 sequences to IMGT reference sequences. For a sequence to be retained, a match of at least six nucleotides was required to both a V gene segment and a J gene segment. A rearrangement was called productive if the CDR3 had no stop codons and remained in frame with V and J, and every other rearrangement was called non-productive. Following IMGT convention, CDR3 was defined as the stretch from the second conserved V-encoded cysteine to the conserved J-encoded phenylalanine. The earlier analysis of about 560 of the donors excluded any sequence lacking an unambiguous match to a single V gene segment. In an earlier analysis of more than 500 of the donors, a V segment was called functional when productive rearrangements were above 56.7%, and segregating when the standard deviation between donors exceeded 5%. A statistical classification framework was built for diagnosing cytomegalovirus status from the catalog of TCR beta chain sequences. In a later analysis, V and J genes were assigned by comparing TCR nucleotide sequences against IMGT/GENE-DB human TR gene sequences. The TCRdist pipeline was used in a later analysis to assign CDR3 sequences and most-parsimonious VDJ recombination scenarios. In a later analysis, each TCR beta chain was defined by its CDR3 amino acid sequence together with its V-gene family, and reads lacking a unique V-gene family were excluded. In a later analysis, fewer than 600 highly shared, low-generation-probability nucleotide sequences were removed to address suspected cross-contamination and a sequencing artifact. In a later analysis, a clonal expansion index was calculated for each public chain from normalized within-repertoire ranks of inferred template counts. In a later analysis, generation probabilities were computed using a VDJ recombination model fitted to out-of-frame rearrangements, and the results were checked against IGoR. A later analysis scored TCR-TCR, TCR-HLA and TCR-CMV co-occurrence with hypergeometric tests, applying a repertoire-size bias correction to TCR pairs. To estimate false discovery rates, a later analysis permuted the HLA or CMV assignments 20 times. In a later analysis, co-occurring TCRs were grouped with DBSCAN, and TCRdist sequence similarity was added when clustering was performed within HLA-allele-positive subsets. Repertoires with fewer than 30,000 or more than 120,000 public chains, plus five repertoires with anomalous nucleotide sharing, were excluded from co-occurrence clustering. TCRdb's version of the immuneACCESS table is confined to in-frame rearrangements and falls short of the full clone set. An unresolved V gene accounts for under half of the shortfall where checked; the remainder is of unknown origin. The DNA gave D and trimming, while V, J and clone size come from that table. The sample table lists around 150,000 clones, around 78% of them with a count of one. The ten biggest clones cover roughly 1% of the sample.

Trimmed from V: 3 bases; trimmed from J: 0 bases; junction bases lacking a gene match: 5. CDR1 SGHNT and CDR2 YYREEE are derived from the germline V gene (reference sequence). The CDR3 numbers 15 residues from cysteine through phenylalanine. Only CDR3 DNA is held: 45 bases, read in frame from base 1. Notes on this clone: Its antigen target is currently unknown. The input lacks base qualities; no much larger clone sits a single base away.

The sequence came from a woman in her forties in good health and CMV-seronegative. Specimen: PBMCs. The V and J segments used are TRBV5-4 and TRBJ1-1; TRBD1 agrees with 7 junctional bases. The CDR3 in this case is CASSSGTAMNTEAFF. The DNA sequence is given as TGTGCCAGCAGCTCAGGGACAGCAATGAACACTGAAGCTTTCTTT. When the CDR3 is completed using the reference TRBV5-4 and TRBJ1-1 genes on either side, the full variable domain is ETGVTQSPTHLIKTRGQQVTLRCSSQSGHNTVSWYQQALGQGPQFIFQYYREEENGRGNFPPRFSGLQFPNYSSELNVNALELDDSALYLCASSSGTAMNTEAFFGQGTRLTVV.